This TCR beta chain was captured by sequencing in a study of shared clonotypes between healthy human individuals. Study-wide results and caveats: Researchers found naive subsets generally carried larger estimated richness than memory subsets. In the sorted subsets, rarefaction showed sequencing was incomplete despite large depth.

Remarks on this clone: The antigen is unknown.

V lost 0 bases to trimming and J lost 3 bases, with 12 bases between them. The V gene's germline CDR1 is SGHRS and CDR2 YFSETQ. The length of the CDR3 is 15 residues. Measured with immunoSEQ multiplex PCR; TCRdb has only the in-frame clones, and not every one. The sample shows about 2.3 million clones, approximately 95% of them seen only once. This receptor was obtained from a man between 18 and 29 years old in good health. Some clones in this sample may be carry-over from other donors' samples. V is TRBV5-1 and J is TRBJ1-1; a possible D gene is TRBD1 (6 bases). Sequencing input: naive CD4+ T cells from PBMCs. Subset indicated: CD45RA+ positively selected. In nucleotides, the CDR3 is TGCGCCAGCAGCTTGGGGTCGGGGGCGGACACTGAAGCTTTCTTT. This translates into CASSLGSGADTEAFF.